This section outlines one T cell receptor (beta chain) sequence together with its context. The entry originates in a study of radiation and T cells in renal cell carcinoma. The time point here: blood 2 weeks post-SBRT. As for treatment: 15 Gy SBRT to primary tumor, nephrectomy 4 weeks later. CDR1 is KGHSH and CDR2 is LQKENI in the germline V gene. Trimming took 6 bases from V and 0 from J; bases not matched to a gene: 8. The CDR3 covers 16 residues. Profiled with immunoSEQ multiplex PCR; TCRdb holds only in-frame clones, not every one. The sample includes 100,000 to 150,000 clones, about 81% of them seen just once.

This sample comprised blood, obtained from a patient whose treatment included radiotherapy and nephrectomy. This TCR was recovered from a man aged 50 to 60 with renal cell carcinoma. The gene calls are TRBV18 and TRBJ2-1, with 7 bases lining up with TRBD2. Here the CDR3 reads CASSPLAASSYNEQFF. The CDR3 DNA follows: TGTGCCAGCTCCCCCCTAGCGGCCAGCTCCTACAATGAGCAGTTCTTC.